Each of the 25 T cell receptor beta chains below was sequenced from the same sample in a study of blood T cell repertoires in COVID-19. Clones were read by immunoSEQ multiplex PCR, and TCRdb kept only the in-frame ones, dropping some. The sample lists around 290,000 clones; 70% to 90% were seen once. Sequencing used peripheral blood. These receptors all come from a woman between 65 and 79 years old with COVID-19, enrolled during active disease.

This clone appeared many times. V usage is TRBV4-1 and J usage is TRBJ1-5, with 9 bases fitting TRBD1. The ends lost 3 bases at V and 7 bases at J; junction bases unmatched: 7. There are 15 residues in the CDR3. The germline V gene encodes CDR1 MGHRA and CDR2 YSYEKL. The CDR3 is CASSQGDRVNQPQHF. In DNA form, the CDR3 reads TGCGCCAGCAGCCAGGGGGACAGGGTGAACCAGCCCCAGCATTTT.

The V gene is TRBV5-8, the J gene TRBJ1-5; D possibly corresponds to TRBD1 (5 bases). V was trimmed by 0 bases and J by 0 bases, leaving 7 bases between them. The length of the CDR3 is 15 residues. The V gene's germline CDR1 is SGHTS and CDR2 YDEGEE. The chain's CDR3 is CASSLGQSSNQPQHF. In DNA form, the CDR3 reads TGTGCCAGCAGCTTGGGACAGAGTAGCAATCAGCCCCAGCATTTT.

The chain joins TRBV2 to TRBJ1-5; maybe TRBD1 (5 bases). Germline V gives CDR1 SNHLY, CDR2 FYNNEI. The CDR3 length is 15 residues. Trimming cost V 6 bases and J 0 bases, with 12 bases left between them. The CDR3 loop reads CASRLGGNSNQPQHF. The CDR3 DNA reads TGTGCCAGCAGGCTGGGGGGGAATAGCAATCAGCCCCAGCATTTT.

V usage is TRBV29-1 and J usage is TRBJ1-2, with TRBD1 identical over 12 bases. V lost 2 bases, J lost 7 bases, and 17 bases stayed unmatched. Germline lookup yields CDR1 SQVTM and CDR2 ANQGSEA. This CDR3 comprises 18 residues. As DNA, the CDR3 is TGCAGCGTTGAACGTCCCCGGGGTGGGACAGGGGGCTTTCGTGGCTACACCTTC. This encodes CSVERPRGGTGGFRGYTF.

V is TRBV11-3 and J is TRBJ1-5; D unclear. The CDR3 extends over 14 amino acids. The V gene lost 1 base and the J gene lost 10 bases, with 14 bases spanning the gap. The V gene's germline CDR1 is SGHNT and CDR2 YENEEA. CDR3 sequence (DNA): TGTGCCAGCAGCTTAGCCCTCCAAGGAGCTCCCCAGCATTTT. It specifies CASSLALQGAPQHF.

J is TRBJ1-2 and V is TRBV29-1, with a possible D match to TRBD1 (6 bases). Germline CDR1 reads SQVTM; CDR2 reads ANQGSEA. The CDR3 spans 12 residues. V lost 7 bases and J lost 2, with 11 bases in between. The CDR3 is CSAGDKNYGYTF. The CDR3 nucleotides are TGCAGCGCTGGGGACAAAAACTATGGCTACACCTTC.

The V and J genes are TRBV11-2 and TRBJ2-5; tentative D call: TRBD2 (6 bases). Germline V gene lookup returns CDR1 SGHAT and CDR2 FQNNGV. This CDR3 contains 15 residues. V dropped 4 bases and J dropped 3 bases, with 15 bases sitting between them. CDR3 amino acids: CASSSYREREETQYF. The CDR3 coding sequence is TGTGCCAGCAGCTCCTACCGGGAGAGAGAAGAGACCCAGTACTTC.

The CDR3 reads CASSTFGTDQPQHF. The CDR3 DNA sequence: TGTGCCAGCAGCACCTTCGGGACAGATCAGCCCCAGCATTTT. This chain connects TRBV21-1 to TRBJ1-5; TRBD1, the D gene given by the table, was not confirmed from the DNA. TRBV21-1 is reported as a pseudogene. This CDR3 is built from 14 residues.

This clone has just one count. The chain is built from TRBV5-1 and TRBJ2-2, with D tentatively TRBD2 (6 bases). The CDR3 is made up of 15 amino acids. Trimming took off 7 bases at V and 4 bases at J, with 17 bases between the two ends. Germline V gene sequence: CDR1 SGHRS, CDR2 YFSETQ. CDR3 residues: CASRLKGLITGELFF. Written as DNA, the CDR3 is TGCGCCAGCCGCCTCAAAGGACTAATCACCGGGGAGCTGTTTTTT.

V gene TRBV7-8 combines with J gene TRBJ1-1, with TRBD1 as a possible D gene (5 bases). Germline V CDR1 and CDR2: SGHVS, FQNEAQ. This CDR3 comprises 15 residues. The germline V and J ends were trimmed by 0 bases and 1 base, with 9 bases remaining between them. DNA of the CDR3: TGTGCCAGCAGCTTAGCAGGGGCGAAGAACACTGAAGCTTTCTTT. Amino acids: CASSLAGAKNTEAFF. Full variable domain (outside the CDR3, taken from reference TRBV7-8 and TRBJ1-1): GAGVSQSPRYKVAKRGQDVALRCDPISGHVSLFWYQQALGQGPEFLTYFQNEAQLDKSGLPSDRFFAERPEGSVSTLKIQRTQQEDSAVYLCASSLAGAKNTEAFFGQGTRLTVV.

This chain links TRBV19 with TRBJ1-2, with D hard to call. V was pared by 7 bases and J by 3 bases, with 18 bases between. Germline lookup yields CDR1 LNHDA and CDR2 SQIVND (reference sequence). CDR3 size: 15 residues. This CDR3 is CASTLERGRHYGYTF. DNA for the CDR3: TGTGCCAGTACCCTGGAGAGAGGGAGGCACTATGGCTACACCTTC. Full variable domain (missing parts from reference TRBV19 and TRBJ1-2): DGGITQSPKYLFRKEGQNVTLSCEQNLNHDAMYWYRQDPGQGLRLIYYSQIVNDFQKGDIAEGYSVSREKKESFPLTVTSAQKNPTAFYLCASTLERGRHYGYTFGSGTRLTVV.

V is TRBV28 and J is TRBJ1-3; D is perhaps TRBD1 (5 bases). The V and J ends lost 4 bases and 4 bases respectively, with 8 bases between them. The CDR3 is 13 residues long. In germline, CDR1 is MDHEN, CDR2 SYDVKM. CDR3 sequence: CASSYRWGNTIYF. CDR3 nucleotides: TGTGCCAGCAGTTACAGGTGGGGAAACACCATATATTTT.

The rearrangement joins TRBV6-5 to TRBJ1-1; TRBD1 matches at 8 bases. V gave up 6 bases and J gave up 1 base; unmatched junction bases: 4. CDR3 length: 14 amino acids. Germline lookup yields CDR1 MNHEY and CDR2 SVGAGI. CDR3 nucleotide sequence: TGTGCCAGCAGCCGGACAGGGCGGAACACTGAAGCTTTCTTT. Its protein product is CASSRTGRNTEAFF.

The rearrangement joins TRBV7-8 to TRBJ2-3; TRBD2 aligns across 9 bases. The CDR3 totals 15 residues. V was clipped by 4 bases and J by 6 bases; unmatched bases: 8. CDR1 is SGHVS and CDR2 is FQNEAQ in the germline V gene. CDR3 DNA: TGTGCCAGCAGCTCACAAGCGGGGGGCGTTGATACGCAGTATTTT. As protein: CASSSQAGGVDTQYF.

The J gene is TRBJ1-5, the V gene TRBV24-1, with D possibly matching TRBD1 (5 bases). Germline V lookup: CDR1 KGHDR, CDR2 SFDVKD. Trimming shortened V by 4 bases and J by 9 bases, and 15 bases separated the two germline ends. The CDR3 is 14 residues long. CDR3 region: CATSEGQGGAPQHF. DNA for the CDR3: TGTGCCACCAGTGAAGGGCAGGGTGGCGCGCCCCAGCATTTT.

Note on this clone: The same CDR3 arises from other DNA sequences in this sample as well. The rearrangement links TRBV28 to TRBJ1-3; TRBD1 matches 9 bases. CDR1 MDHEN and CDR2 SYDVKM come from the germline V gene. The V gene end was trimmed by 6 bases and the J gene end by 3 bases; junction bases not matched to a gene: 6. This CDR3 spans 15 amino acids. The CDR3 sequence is CASSPQGAGGNTIYF. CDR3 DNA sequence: TGTGCCAGCAGCCCACAGGGGGCGGGTGGAAACACCATATATTTT.

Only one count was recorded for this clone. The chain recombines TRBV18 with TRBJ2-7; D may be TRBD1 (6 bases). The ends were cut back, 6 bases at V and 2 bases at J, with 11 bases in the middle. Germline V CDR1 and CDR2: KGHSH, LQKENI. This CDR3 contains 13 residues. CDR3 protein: CASSPGTPYEQYF. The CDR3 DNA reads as TGTGCCAGCTCCCCCGGGACACCCTACGAGCAGTACTTC.

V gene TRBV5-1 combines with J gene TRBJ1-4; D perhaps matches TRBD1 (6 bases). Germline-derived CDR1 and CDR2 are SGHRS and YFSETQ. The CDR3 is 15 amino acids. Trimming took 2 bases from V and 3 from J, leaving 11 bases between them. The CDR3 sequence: CASSFYGQSNEKLFF. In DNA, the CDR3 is TGCGCCAGCAGCTTTTACGGACAGTCTAATGAAAAACTGTTTTTT. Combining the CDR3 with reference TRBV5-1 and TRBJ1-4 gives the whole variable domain KAGVTQTPRYLIKTRGQQVTLSCSPISGHRSVSWYQQTPGQGLQFLFEYFSETQRNKGNFPGRFSGRQFSNSRSEMNVSTLELGDSALYLCASSFYGQSNEKLFFGSGTQLSVL.

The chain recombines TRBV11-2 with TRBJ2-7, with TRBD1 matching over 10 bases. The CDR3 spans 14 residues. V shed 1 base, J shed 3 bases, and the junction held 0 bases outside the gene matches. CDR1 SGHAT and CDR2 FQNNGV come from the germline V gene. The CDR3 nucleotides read TGTGCCAGCAGCTTAGGGACAGGGGGCTACGAGCAGTACTTC. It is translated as CASSLGTGGYEQYF.

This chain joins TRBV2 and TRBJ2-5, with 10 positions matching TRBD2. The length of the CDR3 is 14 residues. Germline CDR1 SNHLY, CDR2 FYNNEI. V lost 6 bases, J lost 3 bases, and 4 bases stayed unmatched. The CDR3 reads CASSGLAGEETQYF. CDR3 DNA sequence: TGTGCCAGCAGCGGGCTAGCGGGGGAAGAGACCCAGTACTTC.

Written as DNA, the CDR3 is TGTGCCAGCGAAAAGGGGGACAGATATATCTCTGGGGCCAACGTCCTGACTTTC. Translating gives CASEKGDRYISGANVLTF. The rearrangement links TRBV19 to TRBJ2-6; 7 bases are a match to TRBD1. The ends lost 9 bases at V and 0 bases at J; junction bases unmatched: 14. The CDR3 totals 18 residues. Germline V gives CDR1 LNHDA, CDR2 SQIVND (reference sequence).

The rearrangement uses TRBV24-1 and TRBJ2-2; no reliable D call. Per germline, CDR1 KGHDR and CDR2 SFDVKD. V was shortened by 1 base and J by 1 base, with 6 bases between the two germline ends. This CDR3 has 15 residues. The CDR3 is CATSDLGENTGELFF. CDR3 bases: TGTGCCACCAGTGATTTAGGAGAGAACACCGGGGAGCTGTTTTTT.

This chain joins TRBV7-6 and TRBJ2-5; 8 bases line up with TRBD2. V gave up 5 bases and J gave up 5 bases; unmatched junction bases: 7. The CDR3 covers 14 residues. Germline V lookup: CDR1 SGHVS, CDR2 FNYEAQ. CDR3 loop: CASSPSGSRETQYF. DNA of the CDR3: TGTGCCAGCAGCCCTAGCGGGTCAAGGGAGACCCAGTACTTC.

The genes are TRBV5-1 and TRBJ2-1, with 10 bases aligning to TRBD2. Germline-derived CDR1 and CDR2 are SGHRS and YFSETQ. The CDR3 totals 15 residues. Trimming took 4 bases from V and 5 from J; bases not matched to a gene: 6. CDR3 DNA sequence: TGCGCCAGCAGCGACCCGGGACTAGCGAACAATGAGCAGTTCTTC. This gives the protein CASSDPGLANNEQFF. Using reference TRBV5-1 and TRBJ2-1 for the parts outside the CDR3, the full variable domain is KAGVTQTPRYLIKTRGQQVTLSCSPISGHRSVSWYQQTPGQGLQFLFEYFSETQRNKGNFPGRFSGRQFSNSRSEMNVSTLELGDSALYLCASSDPGLANNEQFFGPGTRLTVL.

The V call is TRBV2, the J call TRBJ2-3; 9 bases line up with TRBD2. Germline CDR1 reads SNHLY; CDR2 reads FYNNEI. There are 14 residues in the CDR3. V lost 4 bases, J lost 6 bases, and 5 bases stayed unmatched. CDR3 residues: CASSGRGGPDTQYF. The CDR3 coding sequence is TGTGCCAGCAGTGGGCGGGGGGGCCCCGATACGCAGTATTTT.